The clone carrying this T cell receptor beta chain has just a few counts. The sample is drawn from a study of technical replicates of blood from a handful of donors. Germline values: CDR1 SQVTM, CDR2 ANQGSEA. V was pared by 7 bases and J by 7 bases, with 20 bases between. The CDR3 consists of 14 residues. The data were produced by immunoSEQ multiplex PCR, yet TCRdb's version contains in-frame clones alone and is incomplete. The profile shows approximately 87,000 clones, roughly 96% of them singletons. The chain has TRBV29-1 and TRBJ1-5; maybe TRBD1 (5 bases). Sequencing was performed on T cells isolated from PBMCs. This receptor was taken from a human donor in good health. The CDR3 reads CSAKGASVGQPQHF. The CDR3 DNA follows: TGCAGCGCCAAAGGGGCCTCAGTGGGCCAGCCCCAGCATTTT.